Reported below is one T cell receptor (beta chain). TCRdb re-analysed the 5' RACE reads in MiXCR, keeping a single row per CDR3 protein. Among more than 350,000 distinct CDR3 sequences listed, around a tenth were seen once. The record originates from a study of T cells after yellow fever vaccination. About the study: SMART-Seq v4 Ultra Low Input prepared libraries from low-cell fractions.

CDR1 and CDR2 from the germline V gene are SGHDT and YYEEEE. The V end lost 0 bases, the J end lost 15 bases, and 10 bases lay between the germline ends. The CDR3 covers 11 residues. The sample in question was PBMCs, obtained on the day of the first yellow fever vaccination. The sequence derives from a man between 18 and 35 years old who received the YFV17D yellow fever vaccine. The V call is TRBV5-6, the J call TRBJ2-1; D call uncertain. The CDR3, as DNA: TGTGCCAGCAGCTTGGAGACATCACTGTTCTTC. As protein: CASSLETSLFF.